The clone carrying this T cell receptor (beta chain) was counted a single time. The antigen remains undetermined. The CDR3 consists of 12 residues. V shed 0 bases, J shed 14 bases, and the junction held 6 bases outside the gene matches. The germline CDR1 and CDR2 sequences are MNHNY and SVGAGI (reference sequence). This entry comes from a study of T cell repertoires in cytomegalovirus infection. Study-level background: CMV infection together with matching HLA type was indicated by public TCR beta signatures.

Study-level points and caveats: Across the ex vivo response, the dominant clonotypes were HLA-C-restricted CMV-specific TCR beta clonotypes. Of the TCR beta families, the public ones yielded a cumulative frequency that identified carriers of CMV plus the relevant HLA.

TCRdb called the reads again in MiXCR, with one record for every CDR3 protein. The sample lists approximately 290,000 distinct CDR3 sequences, around 25% occurring once. Sequenced input: PBMCs. This chain joins TRBV6-6 and TRBJ1-1, with 7 bases lining up with TRBD1. The sequence came from a human donor in good health (CMV status not recorded). Some clones in this sample may be carry-over from other donors' samples. The CDR3 DNA sequence: TGTGCCAGCAGTTACTCCCCGACAGGGACCTTCTTT. It specifies CASSYSPTGTFF.